This T cell receptor (beta chain) was sequenced during a study of PD-1 blockade in classical Hodgkin lymphoma. About the study: Every 2 weeks, patients got 3 mg/kg intravenous nivolumab.

Study-wide results and limits: Similar baseline diversity was found in complete responders and newly diagnosed patients. Relative to healthy donors, newly diagnosed patients reportedly had lower baseline TCR diversity, which was reported as lower still in relapsed/refractory patients.

This clone has only a few counts. The antigen is unknown. Time point: cycle 4 day 1 (C4D1), after less than seven weeks of nivolumab. Relapse was seen in all patients after autologous stem cell transplantation, and brentuximab vedotin exposure was variable. The repertoire was sequenced with immunoSEQ multiplex PCR; TCRdb's copy has only in-frame clones and lacks some. The data hold about 50,000 clones, with 90% observed a single time. Germline CDR1 reads SGHDT; CDR2 reads YYEEEE. V trimming: 6 bases; J trimming: 6 bases; junction bases outside the gene matches: 11. CDR3 size: 14 residues. This TCR was recovered from a human donor with classical Hodgkin lymphoma. Source: peripheral blood mononuclear cells (PBMCs), taken before the fourth cycle of nivolumab. V usage is TRBV5-6 and J usage is TRBJ2-7, with 8 bases aligning to TRBD1. The CDR3 spells CASTKRGTGLEQYF. As DNA, the CDR3 is TGTGCCAGCACCAAGAGAGGGACAGGTCTCGAGCAGTACTTC.